Presented here are 13 T cell receptor beta chains from one specimen sequenced in a study of T cells in Graves' hyperthyroidism and ophthalmopathy. Using RNA transcripts as the source, TCR beta CDR3 regions were amplified. The TCR CDR3 was amplified in a first-round RT-PCR using the HTBI primer set. In TCRdb, the multiplex PCR reads were re-called with MiXCR into one record per CDR3 protein. This table has some 690,000 distinct CDR3 sequences, about 18% appearing once. The sequenced material came from blood. These receptors originate from a man aged 50 to 60 with Graves' hyperthyroidism.

This clonotype has ten or more counts. The chain joins TRBV11-2 to TRBJ1-2, with 7 bases that match TRBD1. CDR1 is SGHAT, CDR2 FQNNGV, per germline. CDR3 length: 15 amino acids. Trimming took 1 base from V and 5 from J; bases not matched to a gene: 7. The CDR3 DNA is TGTGCCAGCAGCTTAGCACAGGGGCCAGATTATGGCTACACCTTC. Translation gives CASSLAQGPDYGYTF.

This clonotype was seen ten or more times. The rearrangement links TRBV27 to TRBJ2-1; D unclear. Germline CDR1 reads MNHEY; CDR2 reads SMNVEV (reference sequence). Trimming removed 4 bases at V and 10 bases at J, with 14 bases between. The CDR3 has 13 amino acids. This chain's CDR3 is CASSSGQVKEQFF. In nucleotides, the CDR3 is TGTGCCAGCAGTTCGGGCCAGGTAAAAGAGCAGTTCTTC.

This clonotype has ten or more counts. The V call is TRBV7-2, the J call TRBJ1-1, with a tentative D call TRBD1 (5 bases). The CDR3 is 11 residues long. Germline V lookup: CDR1 SGHTA, CDR2 FQGNSA. Trimming pared 5 bases from V and 7 bases from J, leaving 8 bases between. CDR3 loop: CASSRTHEAFF. The CDR3 DNA follows: TGTGCCAGCAGCCGGACACATGAAGCTTTCTTT.

The chain recombines TRBV27 with TRBJ2-1; 11 nucleotides agree with TRBD2. The CDR3 sequence is 16 residues long. V gave up 7 bases and J gave up 6 bases; unmatched junction bases: 11. The germline V gene encodes CDR1 MNHEY and CDR2 SMNVEV (reference sequence). The CDR3 nucleotides are TGTGCCAGCAAACGGTCCGGGACTAGCGGCAGCAATGAGCAGTTCTTC. Translating it yields CASKRSGTSGSNEQFF.

There are many counts of this clonotype. V and J are TRBV3-1 and TRBJ2-1; 10 nucleotides line up with TRBD2. Trimming cost V 0 bases and J 3 bases; bases outside gene matches: 2. The CDR3 extends over 16 amino acids. In germline, CDR1 is LGHDT, CDR2 YNNKEL (reference sequence). DNA of the CDR3: TGTGCCAGCAGCCAAGAGTGGACTAGCGGCTACAATGAGCAGTTCTTC. It specifies CASSQEWTSGYNEQFF.

The chain carries TRBV29-1 and TRBJ1-2; the D gene is possibly TRBD1 (5 bases). The CDR3 loop spans 13 amino acids. V was pared by 6 bases and J by 5 bases, with 16 bases between. Germline CDR1 SQVTM, CDR2 ANQGSEA. CDR3 region: CSVPTGQSYGYTF. DNA for the CDR3: TGCAGCGTCCCGACGGGGCAATCTTATGGCTACACCTTC.

The chain couples TRBV4-1 to TRBJ2-3; 8 bases align to TRBD2. This CDR3 region has 17 residues. Germline CDR1 MGHRA, CDR2 YSYEKL. The V and J ends lost 0 bases and 5 bases, in that order; junction bases with no gene match: 10. CDR3 nucleotide sequence: TGCGCCAGCAGCCAAGAAGGAGCGGGAGTGAGTTTAGATACGCAGTATTTT. Its protein product is CASSQEGAGVSLDTQYF.

This clonotype was detected ten times or more. The chain recombines TRBV27 with TRBJ2-1; 12 bases align to TRBD2. This CDR3 spans 17 amino acids. The germline CDR1 and CDR2 sequences are MNHEY and SMNVEV (reference sequence). The J segment lost 3 bases and the V segment lost 5 bases, leaving 8 bases of the junction unmatched. Here the CDR3 DNA reads TGTGCCAGCAGTGCCGGACTAGCGGGGCTTCTCTACAATGAGCAGTTCTTC. It specifies CASSAGLAGLLYNEQFF.

In this sample, this clonotype turned up once. The junction departs from germline at one end; a sequencing error may be responsible. The CDR3 DNA sequence: TGTGCCAGCAGTAGACAGGGGAGCAATCAGACCCAGCATTTT. It encodes CASSRQGSNQTQHF. V usage is TRBV6-1 and J usage is TRBJ1-5; 8 bases match TRBD1. The CDR3 has 14 amino acids. CDR1 and CDR2 (germline): MNHNS, SASEGT.

This chain links TRBV18 with TRBJ1-3; 8 bases fit TRBD1. CDR1 is KGHSH, CDR2 LQKENI, per germline. There are 14 residues in the CDR3. Trimming took 8 bases from V and 4 from J; bases not matched to a gene: 7. The CDR3 coding sequence is TGTGCCAGCACCGGACAGGGTGGCGGAAACACCATATATTTT. Protein product: CASTGQGGGNTIYF.

The chain employs TRBV7-2 and TRBJ2-7; unclear D gene. Germline V gene sequence: CDR1 SGHTA, CDR2 FQGNSA. The V end lost 2 bases, the J end lost 5 bases, and 13 bases lay between the germline ends. This CDR3 comprises 14 residues. This chain's CDR3 is CASSLSTDHHEQYF. The CDR3 nucleotides read TGTGCCAGCAGCTTAAGTACCGACCACCACGAGCAGTACTTC.

This sequence joins TRBV6-4 and TRBJ2-7; 10 bases match TRBD2. Germline CDR1 and CDR2: MRHNA and SNTAGT. The junction had 6 bases not matched to a gene; V was cut back by 3 bases and J by 4 bases. This CDR3 is built from 15 residues. CDR3 in DNA: TGTGCCAGCAGTGATACCGGGACTAGCGTTTACGAGCAGTACTTC. Encoded protein: CASSDTGTSVYEQYF.

The chain combines TRBV9 with TRBJ2-6; TRBD2 is a possible D gene (7 bases). The CDR3 length is 20 residues. Germline V gene lookup returns CDR1 SGDLS and CDR2 YYNGEE. V gave up 3 bases and J gave up 0 bases, with 22 bases separating them. DNA of the CDR3: TGTGCCAGCAGCGCCAAAAACCTCCCCGGGGGGCCCTCTGGGGCCAACGTCCTGACTTTC. As protein: CASSAKNLPGGPSGANVLTF.